This record covers a single T cell receptor (beta chain). No antigen is known for it. The treatment denotes: 15 to 20 received Ad26.COV2.S at low or high dose, single or two shots; roughly 5 received placebo; per-sample allocation not given. All samples were drawn on day 63, counting from the first vaccine or placebo injection. The data belong to a study of Ad26.COV2.S vaccination and SARS-CoV-2 variants. Study summary: Once, or twice with 56 days between doses, Ad26.COV2.S was given intramuscularly. Study conclusions and caveats: Total T cell responses may have been underestimated by the TCR breadth and depth analyses.

The protocol was immunoSEQ multiplex PCR, while the TCRdb copy is restricted to in-frame clones and leaves out a portion. The table includes 250,000 to 300,000 clones, over 75% detected once. CDR1 and CDR2 from the germline V gene are SQVTM and ANQGSEA. The length of the CDR3 is 11 residues. Deletions cut 5 bases from V and 10 bases from J, with 12 bases between. The clonotype was recovered from a person aged 18-65 years who received the Ad26.COV2.S COVID-19 vaccine or a placebo. The rearrangement joins TRBV29-1 to TRBJ2-1, with D possibly matching TRBD2 (5 bases). The input for sequencing was peripheral blood, taken in a trial of Ad26.COV2.S vaccine versus placebo. The CDR3 loop is CSVTLAGEQFF. As DNA, the CDR3 is TGCAGCGTTACCCTAGCTGGCGAGCAGTTCTTC.